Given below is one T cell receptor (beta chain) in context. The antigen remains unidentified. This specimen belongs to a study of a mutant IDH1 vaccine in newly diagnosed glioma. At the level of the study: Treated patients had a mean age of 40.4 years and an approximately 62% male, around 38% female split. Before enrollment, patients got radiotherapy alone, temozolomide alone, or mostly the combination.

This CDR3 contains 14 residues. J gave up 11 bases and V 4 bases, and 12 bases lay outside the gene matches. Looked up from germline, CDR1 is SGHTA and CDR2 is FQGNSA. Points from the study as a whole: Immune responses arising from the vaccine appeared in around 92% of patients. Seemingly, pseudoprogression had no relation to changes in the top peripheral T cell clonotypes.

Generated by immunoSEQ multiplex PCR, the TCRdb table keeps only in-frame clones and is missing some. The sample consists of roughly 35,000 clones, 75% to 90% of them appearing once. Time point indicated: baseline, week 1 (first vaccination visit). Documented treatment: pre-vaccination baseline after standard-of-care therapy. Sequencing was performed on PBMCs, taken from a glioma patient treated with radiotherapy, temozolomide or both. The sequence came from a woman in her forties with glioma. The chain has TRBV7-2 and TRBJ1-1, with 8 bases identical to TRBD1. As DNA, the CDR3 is TGTGCCAGCAGCTCGAGAAGACAGGGGCTTCGGGCTTTCTTT. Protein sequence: CASSSRRQGLRAFF.